This T cell receptor (beta chain) was profiled in a study of blood T cell repertoires in COVID-19. The assay was immunoSEQ multiplex PCR, and TCRdb's table has in-frame clones only and misses some. The table records about 380,000 clones, approximately 77% of them present only once. The CDR3 consists of 11 residues. Germline V gives CDR1 GTSNPN, CDR2 SVGIG (reference sequence). Trimming stripped 5 bases from V and 5 bases from J, with 10 bases between. The TCR sequence derives from a human donor with acute or convalescent COVID-19. The donor label of this sample is uncertain. The chain uses TRBV30 and TRBJ2-7; no clear D gene. What was sequenced was peripheral blood. CDR3 DNA sequence: TGTGCCTGGGGACCTAATAACGAGCAGTACTTC. Translated: CAWGPNNEQYF. The complete variable domain, with remaining parts taken from reference TRBV30 and TRBJ2-7, reads SQTIHQWPATLVQPVGSPLSLECTVEGTSNPNLYWYRQAAGRGLQLLFYSVGIGQISSEVPQNLSASRPQDRQFILSSKKLLLSDSGFYLCAWGPNNEQYFGPGTRLTVT.